These 25 T cell receptor beta chains originate from one sample sequenced in a study of shared clonotypes between healthy human individuals. Clones were sequenced by immunoSEQ multiplex PCR, and TCRdb holds only the in-frame ones, with some missing. The sample holds fewer than 1.8 million clones, approximately 98.5% seen once. Input material: naive CD4+ T cells sorted from blood. This sample's subset: CD45RA+ positively selected. The receptors stem from a man younger than 45 in good health.

The V gene is TRBV5-1, the J gene TRBJ2-5; 9 nucleotides align to TRBD1. The CDR3 sequence is 14 residues long. J was trimmed by 9 bases and V by 4 bases; bases with no gene match: 10. Germline assignment: CDR1 SGHRS and CDR2 YFSETQ. DNA of the CDR3: TGCGCCAGCAGCCCTGGACAGGGGCCGGCGGCCCAGTACTTC. Its protein is CASSPGQGPAAQYF.

V and J are TRBV28 and TRBJ1-5; D gene ambiguous. CDR3 size: 14 residues. CDR1 and CDR2 (germline): MDHEN, SYDVKM. Trimming took off 4 bases at V and 2 bases at J, with 9 bases between the two ends. CDR3 coding DNA: TGTGCCAGCAGTTCCCCGGGAGGCAATCAGCCCCAGCATTTT. This codes for CASSSPGGNQPQHF.

The chain has TRBV5-1 and TRBJ1-1, with TRBD1 identical over 9 bases. This CDR3 is built from 16 residues. J was trimmed by 0 bases and V by 3 bases; bases with no gene match: 6. Germline CDR1 SGHRS, CDR2 YFSETQ. The CDR3 loop reads CASSSLGTGLNTEAFF. DNA for the CDR3: TGCGCCAGCAGCTCGCTAGGGACAGGGCTGAACACTGAAGCTTTCTTT.

This CDR3 is CASSSDGTYNTEAFF. CDR3 bases: TGTGCCAGCAGCTCCGACGGGACATATAACACTGAAGCTTTCTTT. The chain combines TRBV7-8 with TRBJ1-1; D perhaps matches TRBD1 (6 bases). Trimming stripped 4 bases from V and 2 bases from J, with 14 bases between. This CDR3 region has 15 residues. The germline gives CDR1 SGHVS, CDR2 FQNEAQ.

The chain is built from TRBV5-1 and TRBJ1-2; TRBD1 might be the D (6 bases). Trimming pared 0 bases from V and 5 bases from J, leaving 8 bases between. Germline CDR1 reads SGHRS; CDR2 reads YFSETQ. The CDR3 extends over 13 amino acids. The CDR3 nucleotides read TGCGCCAGCAGCTTGGACGGACAGTATGGCTACACCTTC. Translation gives CASSLDGQYGYTF.

The V and J genes are TRBV2 and TRBJ2-3, with 7 bases matching TRBD2. After removal of 9 bases from V and 4 bases from J, the junction contained 10 bases not matched to a gene. This CDR3 comprises 14 residues. The germline V gene has CDR1 SNHLY and CDR2 FYNNEI. CDR3 residues: CARSAGSDSDTQYF. The DNA for the CDR3 is TGTGCCAGGTCAGCGGGGAGCGATTCAGATACGCAGTATTTT.

The chain combines TRBV5-4 with TRBJ2-1; D not resolved. The CDR3 runs 14 residues. V lost 7 bases and J lost 7, with 18 bases in between. In germline, CDR1 is SGHNT, CDR2 YYREEE (reference sequence). Here the CDR3 reads CASDPSPPWNEQFF. CDR3 coding DNA: TGTGCCAGCGACCCATCCCCACCCTGGAATGAGCAGTTCTTC.

Regarding this clone: Other DNA sequences from this sample encode an identical CDR3 as well. This sequence joins TRBV7-3 and TRBJ2-2; 9 positions match TRBD2. Germline V gene data show CDR1 as SGHTA and CDR2 as FQGTGA. After removal of 8 bases from V and 6 bases from J, the junction contained 7 bases not matched to a gene. This CDR3 has 14 residues. The CDR3 DNA follows: TGTGCCAGCTCGGGCGGGAGGGCCGCCGGGGAGCTGTTTTTT. The encoded protein is CASSGGRAAGELFF.

This clone appeared a single time. This chain connects TRBV11-2 to TRBJ2-2, with TRBD2 matching over 7 bases. The CDR3 extends over 17 amino acids. V lost 5 bases, J lost 4 bases, and 13 bases stayed unmatched. Germline lookup yields CDR1 SGHAT and CDR2 FQNNGV. DNA of the CDR3: TGTGCCAGCAGCCAAGAGACGGGGGGAGGGAGCACCGGGGAGCTGTTTTTT. Protein sequence: CASSQETGGGSTGELFF.

The chain joins TRBV10-3 to TRBJ2-1; D may correspond to TRBD1 or TRBD2 (5 bases each). The CDR3 is made up of 12 amino acids. The germline V gene encodes CDR1 ENHRY and CDR2 SYGVKD. Trimming stripped 6 bases from V and 12 bases from J, with 15 bases between. The CDR3 spells CAISPGRLGQFF. The CDR3 bases are TGTGCCATCAGCCCGGGGCGGTTGGGGCAGTTCTTC.

This sequence joins TRBV2 and TRBJ2-2, with D hard to call. Germline-derived CDR1 and CDR2 are SNHLY and FYNNEI. The CDR3 covers 15 residues. Trimming removed 5 bases at V and 2 bases at J, with 12 bases between. As DNA, the CDR3 is TGTGCCAGCAGTAAGGAAGTTACCAACACCGGGGAGCTGTTTTTT. Its protein product is CASSKEVTNTGELFF.

The V call is TRBV9, the J call TRBJ2-2, with D perhaps matching TRBD2 (5 bases). The germline gives CDR1 SGDLS, CDR2 YYNGEE. V lost 1 base to trimming and J lost 0 bases, with 16 bases between them. The CDR3 extends over 18 amino acids. As DNA, the CDR3 is TGTGCCAGCAGCGTATTTGAGCGGAGAACTTCGAACACCGGGGAGCTGTTTTTT. Translation gives CASSVFERRTSNTGELFF.

Concerning this clone itself: This same CDR3 is encoded by further DNA sequences in the sample. This rearrangement joins TRBV19 to TRBJ2-7, with 8 bases that match TRBD1. V dropped 4 bases and J dropped 3; count of bases not matched to a gene: 2. The germline V gene encodes CDR1 LNHDA and CDR2 SQIVND (reference sequence). The CDR3 is 13 amino acids. CDR3 sequence reads: CASSRQGSYEQYF. CDR3 nucleotide sequence: TGTGCCAGTAGTAGACAGGGGAGCTACGAGCAGTACTTC.

As concerns this clone: This sample includes further DNA sequences coding for the same CDR3. The chain carries TRBV4-1 and TRBJ2-2; no clear D. The germline V gene encodes CDR1 MGHRA and CDR2 YSYEKL. V was shortened by 0 bases and J by 4 bases, with 3 bases between the two germline ends. CDR3 length: 13 residues. The CDR3 bases are TGCGCCAGCAGCCAAGACCCCACCGGGGAGCTGTTTTTT. Amino acid sequence: CASSQDPTGELFF.

The rearrangement uses TRBV7-6 and TRBJ1-3; D not certain. V gave up 4 bases and J gave up 0 bases, with 4 bases separating them. The CDR3 runs to 13 residues. Germline values: CDR1 SGHVS, CDR2 FNYEAQ. CDR3 coding DNA: TGTGCCAGCAGCTCCACCTCTGGAAACACCATATATTTT. Translation: CASSSTSGNTIYF. The full variable domain, in which reference TRBV7-6 and TRBJ1-3 provide the parts outside the CDR3, is GAGVSQSPRYKVTKRGQDVALRCDPISGHVSLYWYRQALGQGPEFLTYFNYEAQQDKSGLPNDRFSAERPEGSISTLTIQRTEQRDSAMYRCASSSTSGNTIYFGEGSWLTVV.

The chain couples TRBV28 to TRBJ2-1; D gene uncertain. The germline V gene has CDR1 MDHEN and CDR2 SYDVKM. The CDR3 has 11 amino acids. Trimming cost V 6 bases and J 3 bases, with 3 bases left between them. The CDR3: CASRLYNEQFF. In DNA form, the CDR3 reads TGTGCCAGCAGACTCTACAATGAGCAGTTCTTC.

The rearrangement uses TRBV7-2 and TRBJ2-7, with D perhaps matching TRBD1 or TRBD2 (5 bases each). The germline V gene encodes CDR1 SGHTA and CDR2 FQGNSA. This CDR3 region has 16 residues. Trimming removed 5 bases at V and 3 bases at J, with 20 bases between. The CDR3 spells CASSPLTGTGNYEQYF. DNA of the CDR3: TGTGCCAGCAGCCCTTTAACCGGGACGGGGAACTACGAGCAGTACTTC.

The rearrangement links TRBV29-1 to TRBJ2-2; no reliable D call. The CDR3 runs to 13 residues. Trimming took off 4 bases at V and 0 bases at J, with 6 bases between the two ends. CDR1 is SQVTM and CDR2 is ANQGSEA in the germline V gene. The CDR3 spells CSVGGTNTGELFF. The CDR3 coding sequence is TGCAGCGTTGGAGGCACGAACACCGGGGAGCTGTTTTTT.

As regards this clone: Distinct nucleotide sequences in the sample also encode this CDR3. The chain uses TRBV7-9 and TRBJ2-7; D remains ambiguous. The germline V gene encodes CDR1 SEHNR and CDR2 FQNEAQ (reference sequence). Trimming removed 8 bases at V and 2 bases at J, with 7 bases between. This CDR3 contains 11 residues. The CDR3 bases are TGTGCCAGCTCCAGAACCTACGAGCAGTACTTC. It yields the protein CASSRTYEQYF.

The chain employs TRBV19 and TRBJ2-1; 11 bases map to TRBD2. CDR3 length: 14 amino acids. The J segment lost 6 bases and the V segment lost 7 bases, leaving 5 bases of the junction unmatched. Per the germline V gene, CDR1 is LNHDA and CDR2 is SQIVND (reference sequence). The CDR3 loop reads CASTTSGIPNEQFF. The CDR3 DNA is TGTGCCAGTACGACTAGCGGGATCCCCAATGAGCAGTTCTTC.

The V call is TRBV2, the J call TRBJ2-5; D possibly uses TRBD1 or TRBD2 (5 bases each). The V and J ends lost 2 bases and 2 bases respectively, with 15 bases between them. This CDR3 comprises 16 residues. In germline, CDR1 is SNHLY, CDR2 FYNNEI. For the CDR3, the DNA is TGTGCCAGCAGTGAACCCGGGGCAGGGCAGCAAGAGACCCAGTACTTC. Amino acids: CASSEPGAGQQETQYF.

The chain employs TRBV12-5 and TRBJ2-4; 7 bases map to TRBD1. Germline-derived CDR1 and CDR2 are LGHNT and FRNRAP. The CDR3 covers 12 residues. The CDR3 DNA reads as TGTGTTCAACAGGGGTGCTGGAACATTCAGTACTTC. Translated: CVQQGCWNIQYF.

The rearrangement joins TRBV10-1 to TRBJ2-5; D not resolved. CDR1 and CDR2 from the germline V gene are WNHNN and SYGVQD (reference sequence). The V end lost 4 bases, the J end lost 1 base, and 7 bases lay between the germline ends. This CDR3 has 13 amino acids. The CDR3 here is CASSVLPQETQYF. Here the CDR3 DNA reads TGCGCCAGCAGTGTTTTACCCCAAGAGACCCAGTACTTC.

As to this clone: This sample includes further DNA sequences coding for the same CDR3. This CDR3 reads CASSLALQETQYF. For the CDR3, the DNA is TGTGCCAGCAGCTTGGCCCTCCAAGAGACCCAGTACTTC. The chain carries TRBV5-4 and TRBJ2-5; D unresolved. V shed 0 bases and J shed 1 base, with 4 bases lying between them. Germline lookup yields CDR1 SGHNT and CDR2 YYREEE (reference sequence). CDR3 length: 13 amino acids.

The rearrangement uses TRBV18 and TRBJ1-1; D is unresolved. The V end lost 5 bases, the J end lost 3 bases, and 7 bases lay between the germline ends. Looked up from germline, CDR1 is KGHSH and CDR2 is LQKENI. This CDR3 has 12 residues. CDR3 sequence: CASSSGDTEAFF. In nucleotides, the CDR3 is TGTGCCAGCTCATCCGGGGACACTGAAGCTTTCTTT.